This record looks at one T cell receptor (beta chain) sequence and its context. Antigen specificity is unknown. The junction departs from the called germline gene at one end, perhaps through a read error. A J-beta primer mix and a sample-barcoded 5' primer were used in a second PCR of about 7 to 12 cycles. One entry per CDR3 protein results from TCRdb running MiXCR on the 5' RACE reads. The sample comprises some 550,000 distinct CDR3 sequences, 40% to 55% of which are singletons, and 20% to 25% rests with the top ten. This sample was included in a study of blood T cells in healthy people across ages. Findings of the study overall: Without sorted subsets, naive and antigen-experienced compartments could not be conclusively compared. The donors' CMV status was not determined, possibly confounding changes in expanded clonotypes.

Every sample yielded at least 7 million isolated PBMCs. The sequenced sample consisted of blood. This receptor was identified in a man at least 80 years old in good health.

This CDR3 is CATSSWTGSSGANILTF. The CDR3 bases are TGTGCCACCAGCAGTTGGACAGGGAGCTCTGGGGCCAACATCCTGACTTTC. The chain has TRBV15 and TRBJ2-6; 8 bases agree with TRBD1. Germline V gene lookup returns CDR1 LNHNV and CDR2 YYDKDF (reference sequence). CDR3 length: 17 residues.